The 24 T cell receptor beta chains given below trace back to one sample, sequenced in a study of cytomegalovirus exposure and HLA in healthy donors. 60 Vbeta and 13 Jbeta primers were used in PCR. Generated by immunoSEQ multiplex PCR, the TCRdb table keeps only in-frame clones and is missing some. Found here are under 130,000 clones; the top ten clones hold 0.55% to 0.6%. The sequenced material came from PBMCs. Source of these receptors: a man aged 45 to 65 in good health and CMV-seronegative.

The rearrangement uses TRBV30 and TRBJ2-1; 9 bases are shared with TRBD2. The CDR3 runs 15 residues. Germline CDR1 and CDR2: GTSNPN and SVGIG (reference sequence). Losses at the gene ends were 3 bases for V and 5 bases for J; bases not matched to a gene: 8. CDR3 in DNA: TGTGCCTGGAGCCTTAGCGGGAGATGGGACAATGAGCAGTTCTTC. Protein: CAWSLSGRWDNEQFF.

The chain joins TRBV18 to TRBJ2-1; TRBD2 agrees at 8 bases. J lost 9 bases, V lost 5 bases, and 6 bases had no gene match. This CDR3 is 13 amino acids long. The germline gives CDR1 KGHSH, CDR2 LQKENI. The DNA of the CDR3 is TGTGCCAGCTCAGCGGATCTAGCGGGTGAGCAGTTCTTC. Translated: CASSADLAGEQFF.

The rearrangement joins TRBV6-1 to TRBJ1-1, with a weak D call TRBD1 (6 bases). The CDR3 contains 14 residues. V dropped 5 bases and J dropped 10 bases, with 20 bases sitting between them. Germline CDR1 is MNHNS and CDR2 is SASEGT. The DNA for the CDR3 is TGTGCCAGCAGTACAGGACAGTGGGACGCGGGAGCTTTCTTT. Amino acids: CASSTGQWDAGAFF.

The chain employs TRBV25-1 and TRBJ1-1; D not certain. Trimming took 6 bases from V and 1 from J, leaving 3 bases between them. CDR3 length: 11 amino acids. Germline values: CDR1 MGHDK, CDR2 SYGVNS. CDR3: CASSSNTEAFF. CDR3 coding DNA: TGTGCCAGCAGCTCGAACACTGAAGCTTTCTTT.

The chain uses TRBV12-5 and TRBJ2-7, with 11 nucleotides matching TRBD1. Germline CDR1 and CDR2: LGHNT and FRNRAP. J was trimmed by 7 bases and V by 6 bases; bases with no gene match: 8. The CDR3 is 14 residues long. CDR3 amino acids: CASGSGQGAWEQYF. The CDR3 coding sequence is TGTGCTAGTGGCTCCGGACAGGGGGCATGGGAGCAGTACTTC.

The rearrangement links TRBV7-3 to TRBJ2-5; TRBD1 matches 7 bases. CDR1 is SGHTA, CDR2 FQGTGA, per germline. Trimming at V came to 2 bases and at J to 2 bases, leaving 2 bases not matched to a gene. The CDR3 length is 14 residues. The CDR3 sequence is CASSLGGQQETQYF. The CDR3 nucleotides read TGTGCCAGCAGCTTAGGGGGACAGCAAGAGACCCAGTACTTC.

J is TRBJ1-2 and V is TRBV29-1; maybe TRBD1 (5 bases). The CDR3 consists of 12 residues. V dropped 3 bases and J dropped 5 bases, with 10 bases sitting between them. Germline V gene sequence: CDR1 SQVTM, CDR2 ANQGSEA. CDR3 DNA: TGCAGCGTTGAGGGGCGGATGTATGGCTACACCTTC. It codes for CSVEGRMYGYTF.

The chain is built from TRBV19 and TRBJ1-2; D might be TRBD1 (5 bases). Germline loops: CDR1 LNHDA, CDR2 SQIVND (reference sequence). Between the trimmed V and J ends, which lost 5 bases and 7 bases, there was a span of 14 bases. This CDR3 is built from 13 residues. Here the CDR3 DNA reads TGTGCCAGTAGTTTCTCGTGGGGCGGTGGCTACACCTTC. It codes for CASSFSWGGGYTF.

The chain carries TRBV7-9 and TRBJ1-5; 10 bases are shared with TRBD1. There are 14 residues in the CDR3. The germline V gene encodes CDR1 SEHNR and CDR2 FQNEAQ (reference sequence). The J segment lost 8 bases and the V segment lost 5 bases, leaving 6 bases of the junction unmatched. CDR3 DNA sequence: TGTGCCAGCAGCGCGGGACAGGGGTCAGAGCCCCAGCATTTT. Encoded protein: CASSAGQGSEPQHF.

This chain connects TRBV19 to TRBJ1-6; weak D call: TRBD1 (6 bases). This CDR3 region has 14 residues. The germline V and J ends were trimmed by 7 bases and 0 bases, with 7 bases remaining between them. Germline CDR1 and CDR2: LNHDA and SQIVND (reference sequence). CDR3 nucleotide sequence: TGTGCCAGTAACAGGGACTCCTATAATTCACCCCTCCACTTT. Protein sequence: CASNRDSYNSPLHF.

The chain couples TRBV5-1 to TRBJ2-1, with TRBD2 identical over 10 bases. Losses at the gene ends were 5 bases for V and 6 bases for J; bases not matched to a gene: 8. This CDR3 is built from 15 residues. CDR1 and CDR2 (germline): SGHRS, YFSETQ. The CDR3 is CASRIGTSGTNEQFF. The CDR3 coding sequence is TGCGCCAGCAGGATAGGCACTAGCGGGACCAATGAGCAGTTCTTC.

The J gene is TRBJ2-2, the V gene TRBV5-1; no reliable D call. The CDR3 is 14 amino acids. Germline assignment: CDR1 SGHRS and CDR2 YFSETQ. V was trimmed by 4 bases and J by 3 bases, leaving 10 bases between them. The CDR3 here is CASSIDTYTGELFF. In DNA, the CDR3 is TGCGCCAGCAGCATCGACACGTACACCGGGGAGCTGTTTTTT.

The V and J genes are TRBV13 and TRBJ2-7; no definite D call. Trimming took off 5 bases at V and 4 bases at J, with 12 bases between the two ends. Germline V gene lookup returns CDR1 PRHDT and CDR2 FYEKMQ (reference sequence). The CDR3 length is 13 residues. CDR3 nucleotide sequence: TGTGCCAGCAGCATGGAGCGCGATTACGAGCAGTACTTC. Its protein is CASSMERDYEQYF.

The chain uses TRBV6-5 and TRBJ1-1; 7 nucleotides line up with TRBD1. The CDR3 contains 15 residues. Germline loops: CDR1 MNHEY, CDR2 SVGAGI. V shed 0 bases, J shed 4 bases, and the junction held 5 bases outside the gene matches. The DNA for the CDR3 is TGTGCCAGCAGTTACTCCAGGGGGGCTCCCACTGAAGCTTTCTTT. Its translation is CASSYSRGAPTEAFF.

This sequence joins TRBV19 and TRBJ1-5, with a possible D match to TRBD1 (6 bases). The CDR3 consists of 13 residues. Germline assignment: CDR1 LNHDA and CDR2 SQIVND (reference sequence). Deletions cut 8 bases from V and 7 bases from J, with 15 bases between. DNA for the CDR3: TGTGCCAGTGGGTGGGACATTGGGCAGCCCCAGCATTTT. It yields the protein CASGWDIGQPQHF.

The genes are TRBV4-2 and TRBJ2-1; D is unresolved. The V gene lost 0 bases and the J gene lost 0 bases, with 12 bases spanning the gap. Per the germline V gene, CDR1 is LGHNA and CDR2 is YNFKEQ. The CDR3 runs 17 residues. The CDR3: CASSQDVPLSSYNEQFF. Written as DNA, the CDR3 is TGTGCCAGCAGCCAAGATGTGCCCCTGAGCTCCTACAATGAGCAGTTCTTC.

The chain combines TRBV5-6 with TRBJ1-2; D not resolved. The CDR3 is 15 amino acids. CDR1 and CDR2 from the germline V gene are SGHDT and YYEEEE. V lost 4 bases and J 0 bases, leaving 13 bases between the germline ends. This CDR3 is CASSPGEPANYGYTF. For the CDR3, the DNA is TGTGCCAGCAGCCCTGGGGAGCCAGCTAACTATGGCTACACCTTC.

The genes are TRBV5-1 and TRBJ1-3, with D tentatively TRBD1 (5 bases). Germline V gene data show CDR1 as SGHRS and CDR2 as YFSETQ. The V end was cut by 3 bases, the J end by 4 bases, with 14 bases between. The CDR3 has 15 residues. CDR3 nucleotides: TGCGCCAGCAGCTGGGGGGGTCAACAGGGAAACACCATATATTTT. Residues: CASSWGGQQGNTIYF.

The genes are TRBV2 and TRBJ2-2, with D possibly being TRBD1 (6 bases). Deletions cut 5 bases from V and 4 bases from J, with 14 bases between. In germline, CDR1 is SNHLY, CDR2 FYNNEI. The length of the CDR3 is 15 residues. CDR3: CASSTRDTLTGELFF. As DNA, the CDR3 is TGTGCCAGCAGTACCCGGGACACACTCACCGGGGAGCTGTTTTTT.

This chain uses TRBV7-9 with TRBJ2-3; 8 bases are shared with TRBD1. The junction had 2 bases not matched to a gene; V was cut back by 2 bases and J by 1 base. The CDR3 is 15 amino acids. Germline CDR1 is SEHNR and CDR2 is FQNEAQ (reference sequence). The CDR3 sequence is CASSLMTGGTDTQYF. The CDR3 nucleotides read TGTGCCAGCAGCTTAATGACAGGGGGCACAGATACGCAGTATTTT.

The chain combines TRBV9 with TRBJ1-3; D is possibly TRBD1 (6 bases). This CDR3 has 16 amino acids. Germline assignment: CDR1 SGDLS and CDR2 YYNGEE. V gave up 0 bases and J gave up 0 bases, with 10 bases separating them. The CDR3 DNA sequence: TGTGCCAGCAGCGTAGGGGACATCTCCTCTGGAAACACCATATATTTT. It encodes CASSVGDISSGNTIYF.

The genes are TRBV30 and TRBJ1-1; TRBD1 aligns across 11 bases. The CDR3 consists of 13 residues. Germline V CDR1 and CDR2: GTSNPN, SVGIG (reference sequence). The V segment lost 5 bases and the J segment 5 bases; nucleotides outside the gene matches: 4. This CDR3 reads CAWGGQGDTEAFF. The DNA for the CDR3 is TGTGCCTGGGGGGGACAGGGGGATACTGAAGCTTTCTTT. Supplemented by reference TRBV30 and TRBJ1-1, the full variable domain reads SQTIHQWPATLVQPVGSPLSLECTVEGTSNPNLYWYRQAAGRGLQLLFYSVGIGQISSEVPQNLSASRPQDRQFILSSKKLLLSDSGFYLCAWGGQGDTEAFFGQGTRLTVV.

This rearrangement joins TRBV6-1 to TRBJ1-1; possible D gene TRBD1, 5 bases. V lost 1 base and J lost 3, with 12 bases in between. The CDR3 covers 15 residues. Germline-derived CDR1 and CDR2 are MNHNS and SASEGT. The CDR3 DNA is TGTGCCAGCAGTGAAGTACGGGGGACGGACACTGAAGCTTTCTTT. This translates into CASSEVRGTDTEAFF.

The J gene is TRBJ2-5, the V gene TRBV15, with 7 bases identical to TRBD2. Germline assignment: CDR1 LNHNV and CDR2 YYDKDF (reference sequence). Trimming at V came to 1 base and at J to 2 bases, leaving 1 base not matched to a gene. The CDR3 has 14 amino acids. The CDR3 DNA follows: TGTGCCACCAGCAGAGTGCGGGGGCAAGAGACCCAGTACTTC. Its protein is CATSRVRGQETQYF.